The rows below give T cell receptor beta chains drawn from one sample of a study of control samples from healthy donors and cancer patients. Assay: immunoSEQ multiplex PCR; the TCRdb copy retains only in-frame clones and omits some. The repertoire holds 130,000 or so clones, with roughly 89% as singletons. The sample taken for sequencing was blood. These TCRs come from a man younger than 30 in good health. CDR3s include the opening cysteine and the closing phenylalanine or tryptophan. Fields, in order: D gene, CDR3 length, J gene, clone size, V gene, CDR3 protein, CDR3 DNA. A D gene is named only where the DNA matches it firmly. The size field is filled for only some rows; it gives once, few, many or a size class.

-	15	TRBJ1-4	-	TRBV7-6	CASSLEVGAGEKLFF	TGTGCCAGCAGCTTAGAAGTCGGGGCCGGCGAAAAACTGTTTTTT
TRBD2	17	TRBJ2-2	-	TRBV5-1	CASSLTSGGHNTGELFF	TGCGCCAGCAGCTTGACTAGCGGGGGCCATAACACCGGGGAGCTGTTTTTT
TRBD1	15	TRBJ1-2	-	TRBV3-1/TRBV3-2	CASSHSRQGARGYTF	TGTGCCAGCAGCCACTCTAGACAGGGGGCGAGGGGCTACACCTTC
-	15	TRBJ2-4	-	TRBV11-2	CASSLGTVAKNIQYF	TGTGCCAGCAGCTTAGGGACAGTAGCCAAAAACATTCAGTACTTC
-	18	TRBJ1-1	-	TRBV11-2	CASSRGQILELMNTEAFF	TGTGCCAGCAGCCGAGGGCAGATCCTCGAACTCATGAACACTGAAGCTTTCTTT
TRBD1	19	TRBJ2-7	-	TRBV3-1/TRBV3-2	CASSQPVWYPGQILYEQYF	TGTGCCAGCAGCCAACCGGTGTGGTATCCGGGACAGATCCTCTACGAGCAGTACTTC
TRBD1	17	TRBJ2-2	-	TRBV18	CASSPQTGETNTGELFF	TGTGCCAGCTCACCACAGACAGGGGAAACGAACACCGGGGAGCTGTTTTTT
TRBD2	16	TRBJ2-1	-	TRBV5-4	CASSEWDSGGWVEQFF	TGTGCCAGCAGCGAGTGGGATAGCGGGGGGTGGGTTGAGCAGTTCTTC
TRBD2	18	TRBJ2-3	once	TRBV3-1/TRBV3-2	CASSQVAGGPGFTDTQYF	TGTGCCAGCAGCCAAGTTGCGGGGGGCCCGGGGTTTACAGATACGCAGTATTTT
TRBD1	13	TRBJ2-1	-	TRBV11-3	CASSFGVGGEQFF	TGTGCCAGCAGCTTCGGGGTAGGGGGCGAGCAGTTCTTC
TRBD1	17	TRBJ1-3	-	TRBV7-2	CANSSGQGVFSGNTIYF	TGTGCCAACAGCTCGGGACAGGGAGTCTTCTCTGGAAACACCATATATTTT
-	11	TRBJ1-1	-	TRBV2	CASSVDSEAFF	TGTGCCAGCAGTGTTGACAGTGAAGCTTTCTTT
-	13	TRBJ1-4	-	TRBV11-2	CASSPQGSEKLFF	TGTGCCAGCAGCCCCCAGGGTAGTGAAAAACTGTTTTTT
-	12	TRBJ2-7	-	TRBV27	CASSPRDREQYF	TGTGCCAGCAGTCCAAGGGACCGCGAGCAGTACTTC
-	15	TRBJ1-3	-	TRBV3-1/TRBV3-2	CASSQNSAPFETIYF	TGTGCCAGCAGCCAGAACTCGGCCCCTTTTGAGACCATATATTTT
-	14	TRBJ2-7	-	TRBV28	CASSTGDTNYEQYF	TGTGCCAGCAGTACCGGGGATACTAATTACGAGCAGTACTTC
-	15	TRBJ2-1	-	TRBV7-6	CASSLGPGVYNEQFF	TGTGCCAGCAGCTTAGGGCCAGGCGTCTACAATGAGCAGTTCTTC
TRBD1	15	TRBJ1-4	-	TRBV7-9	CASSLFGQANEKLFF	TGTGCCAGCAGCTTATTTGGACAGGCAAATGAAAAACTGTTTTTT
-	13	TRBJ2-7	-	TRBV20-1	CSASGQVPGEQYF	TGCAGTGCTAGTGGGCAGGTCCCGGGCGAGCAGTACTTC
-	16	TRBJ2-5	-	TRBV7-6	CASSLAAGATQETQYF	TGTGCCAGCAGCTTAGCAGCGGGCGCAACCCAAGAGACCCAGTACTTC
TRBD1	15	TRBJ1-2	few	TRBV10-3	CAISESTGGWYGYTF	TGTGCCATCAGTGAGTCGACAGGGGGTTGGTATGGCTACACCTTC
-	13	TRBJ2-7	-	TRBV6-5	CAISRDWAYEQYF	TGTGCCATCAGCCGGGACTGGGCCTACGAGCAGTACTTC
-	19	TRBJ2-6	-	TRBV29-1	CSVEDWVVMGGSGANVLTF	TGCAGCGTTGAAGATTGGGTCGTAATGGGAGGCTCTGGGGCCAACGTCCTGACTTTC
-	16	TRBJ2-6	-	TRBV7-2	CASSPHGTSGANVLTF	TGTGCCAGCAGCCCTCACGGGACTTCGGGGGCCAACGTCCTGACTTTC
TRBD1	16	TRBJ1-4	once	TRBV30	CASTVTGGLHNEKLFF	TGTGCCTCTACGGTGACAGGGGGCCTTCATAATGAAAAACTGTTTTTT
-	12	TRBJ2-7	-	TRBV24-1	CATSGQNYEQYF	TGTGCCACCAGTGGGCAGAACTACGAGCAGTACTTC
-	13	TRBJ2-7	-	TRBV12-3/TRBV12-4	CANSSTDRYEQYF	TGTGCCAACAGTTCCACCGACAGATACGAGCAGTACTTC
-	14	TRBJ1-2	-	TRBV6-5	CASSYSGGLYGYTF	TGTGCCAGCAGTTACTCTGGGGGGTTGTATGGCTACACCTTC
-	14	TRBJ1-5	-	TRBV7-9	CASSSTGNNQPQHF	TGTGCCAGCAGCTCGACGGGCAACAATCAGCCCCAGCATTTT
TRBD2	17	TRBJ2-7	-	TRBV3-1/TRBV3-2	CASSLKIAGGKAYEQYF	TGTGCCAGCAGCCTGAAGATAGCGGGGGGAAAAGCCTACGAGCAGTACTTC
-	11	TRBJ1-1	once	TRBV5-6	CASRRRDEAFF	TGTGCCAGCAGGAGAAGGGATGAAGCTTTCTTT
-	19	TRBJ2-3	once	TRBV5-4	CASSPHFPTRRALTDTQYF	TGTGCCAGCAGCCCCCACTTTCCAACTAGGAGGGCCCTCACAGATACGCAGTATTTT
-	14	TRBJ2-2	once	TRBV10-3	CAISLRGDTGELFF	TGTGCCATCAGTCTCAGAGGGGACACCGGGGAGCTGTTTTTT
-	14	TRBJ1-1	-	TRBV5-1	CASSSDSTNTEAFF	TGCGCCAGCAGCTCCGACAGCACAAACACTGAAGCTTTCTTT
-	16	TRBJ2-7	-	TRBV19	CASNRGYGQGFNEQYF	TGTGCCAGTAATCGGGGTTACGGTCAGGGGTTCAACGAGCAGTACTTC
-	14	TRBJ1-2	-	TRBV6-5	CASSYSGRGQGYTF	TGTGCCAGCAGTTACTCGGGCCGGGGGCAAGGCTACACCTTC
-	14	TRBJ1-2	-	TRBV5-1	CASSFEGGNYGYTF	TGCGCCAGCAGCTTCGAAGGGGGGAACTATGGCTACACCTTC